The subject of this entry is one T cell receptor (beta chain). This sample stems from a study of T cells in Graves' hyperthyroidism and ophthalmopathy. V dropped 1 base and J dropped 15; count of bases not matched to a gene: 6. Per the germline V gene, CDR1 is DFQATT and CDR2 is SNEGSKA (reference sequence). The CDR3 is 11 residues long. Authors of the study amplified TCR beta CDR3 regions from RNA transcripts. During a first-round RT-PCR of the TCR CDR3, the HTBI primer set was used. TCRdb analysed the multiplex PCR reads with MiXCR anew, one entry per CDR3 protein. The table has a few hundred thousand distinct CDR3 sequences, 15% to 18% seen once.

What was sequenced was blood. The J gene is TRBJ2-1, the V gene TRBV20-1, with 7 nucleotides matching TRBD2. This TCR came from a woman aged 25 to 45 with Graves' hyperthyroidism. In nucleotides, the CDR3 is TGCAGTGCTAGAGTTCAGGGAGGGCTGTTCTTC. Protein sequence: CSARVQGGLFF.